These T cell receptor beta chains were read from a single sample in a study of T-cell memory formation after mild COVID-19. MiXCR, applied by TCRdb to the 5' RACE reads, yields one record per CDR3 protein. This table has under 110,000 distinct CDR3 sequences, approximately 13% appearing once. Material for sequencing was PBMCs or a T cell subset sorted from them (not recorded which). The source of these receptors is an adult woman who had mild COVID-19 (a few samples of this study predate the infection). Cell type and time point are not known. The conserved cysteine and the conserved F or W are not part of the CDR3 here. Fields, in order: CDR3 protein, CDR3 length, V gene, J gene.

ASSPQRTRYTQY,12,TRBV12-3/TRBV12-4,TRBJ2-3
ASSIDRGRGYEQY,13,TRBV5-1,TRBJ2-7
ATSDQDRGRYEQY,13,TRBV24-1,TRBJ2-7
ASSQVTGSNYEQY,13,TRBV5-4,TRBJ2-7
ASSVSGTSGWYEQY,14,TRBV7-8,TRBJ2-7
SAGVFRAGEYADTQY,15,TRBV20-1,TRBJ2-3
ASSPFMDSEPYNEQF,15,TRBV4-3,TRBJ2-1
ASTIPRRLMNTEAF,14,TRBV7-2,TRBJ1-1
ASTRQLARGLNEQF,14,TRBV6-5,TRBJ2-1
ASSQGYNEQF,10,TRBV4-1,TRBJ2-1
ASSPYGTGTEAF,12,TRBV9,TRBJ1-1
ASRLPDRDTGELF,13,TRBV6-5,TRBJ2-2
ASSYGSDQETQY,12,TRBV6-5,TRBJ2-5
ASSLAARYEQY,11,TRBV5-6,TRBJ2-7
ASSQAGSYAAF,11,TRBV4-2,TRBJ1-1
ASSLPAGGRDTQY,13,TRBV4-1,TRBJ2-3
SARGTRGYDNEQF,13,TRBV20-1,TRBJ2-1
ASSVAGGADEQF,12,TRBV9,TRBJ2-1
ASSQEVDSYGYT,12,TRBV4-2,TRBJ1-2
ASSEEYGVSTDTQY,14,TRBV6-1,TRBJ2-3
ASSLVIGREDYGYT,14,TRBV5-1,TRBJ1-2
ASSITGQGPNEQY,13,TRBV19,TRBJ2-7